This is a list of T cell receptor beta chains from one sample in a study of blood T cell repertoires in COVID-19. Only in-frame clones appear in the TCRdb table, and some are missing; sequencing was by immunoSEQ multiplex PCR. The repertoire consists of over a thousand clones, with 94% occurring once and the leading ten covering under 2.5%. The sequencing sample was made of peripheral blood. The source is a human donor in a cohort sampled during active COVID-19. Each CDR3 is given with its conserved first and last residue. D genes are given only for firm matches. Clone size is shown for a subset of rows, as once, few, many or a class of expanded clone.

j_call d_call clone_size v_call cdr3_aa
TRBJ2-7 . . TRBV7-6 CASSLEVGSGYEQYF
TRBJ2-5 . . TRBV25-1 CASSESVAETQYF
TRBJ1-1 . . TRBV29-1 CSVEVTQGRRTEAFF
TRBJ2-5 . . TRBV14 CASSQGRGYGETQYF
TRBJ2-7 . . TRBV19 CASSIQGYEQYF
TRBJ2-5 TRBD1 . TRBV7-9 CASSFGQGVRTGETQYF
TRBJ1-6 . once TRBV27 CASSLTRNSPLHF
TRBJ2-5 . . TRBV27 CASSARQGRGLETQYF
TRBJ2-2 . . TRBV2 CASSEGSTNTGELFF
TRBJ2-1 TRBD2 . TRBV6-1 CASSDSGRAVEQFF